The text below deals with one TCR beta chain. A read error may be the cause here, since a much bigger clone is one base away. This entry belongs to a study of identical twins. Each CDR3 protein gets one entry after TCRdb re-called the 5' RACE reads with MiXCR. The table has approximately 670,000 distinct CDR3 sequences, 5.5% to 6.5% seen once; the top ten hold around 1.9%. Germline V gives CDR1 KGHDR, CDR2 SFDVKD. This CDR3 region has 14 residues. The TCR was taken from a man aged 18 to 30 in good health. The sample consisted of naive T cells sorted from blood. The chain has TRBV24-1 and TRBJ1-1; weak D call: TRBD1 (5 bases). CDR3 nucleotides: TGTGCCACCAGTAATGGACACGGGACTACTGAAGCTTGCTTT. It codes for CATSNGHGTTEACF.